What follows describes a single T cell receptor (beta chain). Its specificity is unknown. Described time point: baseline pretreatment blood. Treatment of the sample: 15 Gy SBRT to primary tumor, nephrectomy 4 weeks later. After SBRT, blood was collected at 2 and 4 weeks, plus baseline. The tumor was a clear cell renal cell carcinoma. The sample comes from a study of radiation and T cells in renal cell carcinoma. Overall study findings and caveats: Top tumor clonotypes rose in blood 2 weeks post-radiation, then contracted.

Produced via immunoSEQ multiplex PCR; TCRdb's table is partial and in-frame only. The sample shows about 21,000 clones, 60% to 80% of them seen only once. This CDR3 contains 14 residues. V lost 6 bases and J 6 bases, leaving 16 bases between the germline ends. CDR1 is SGHRS, CDR2 YFSETQ, per germline. The clonotype was recovered from a man aged 60 to 75 with renal cell carcinoma. The chain links TRBV5-1 to TRBJ2-1; a possible D gene is TRBD2 (5 bases). The starting material was blood, obtained from a patient whose treatment included radiotherapy and nephrectomy. The CDR3 sequence is CASTLAIDGNEQFF. The CDR3 DNA is TGCGCCAGCACTTTAGCGATAGATGGCAATGAGCAGTTCTTC.